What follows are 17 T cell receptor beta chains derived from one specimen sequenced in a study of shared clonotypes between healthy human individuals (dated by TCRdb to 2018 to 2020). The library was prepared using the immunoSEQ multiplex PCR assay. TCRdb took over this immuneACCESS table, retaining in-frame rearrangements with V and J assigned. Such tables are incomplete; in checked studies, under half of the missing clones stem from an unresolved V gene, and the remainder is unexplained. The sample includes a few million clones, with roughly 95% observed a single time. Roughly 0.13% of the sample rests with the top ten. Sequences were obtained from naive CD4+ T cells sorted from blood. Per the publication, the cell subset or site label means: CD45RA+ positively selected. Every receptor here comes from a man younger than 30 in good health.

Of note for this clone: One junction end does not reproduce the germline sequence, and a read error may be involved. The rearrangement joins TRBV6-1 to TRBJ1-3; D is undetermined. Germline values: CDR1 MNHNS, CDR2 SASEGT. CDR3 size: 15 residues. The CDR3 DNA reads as TGTGCCAGCAGTATTTACAGTGGCTCTGGAGACACCATATATTTT. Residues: CASSIYSGSGDTIYF.

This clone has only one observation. The CDR3 bases are TGCGCCAGCAGCTTGGAGCGTAGCGGGAGATCAAACACCGGGGAGCTGTTTTTT. Translation gives CASSLERSGRSNTGELFF. The V call is TRBV5-1, the J call TRBJ2-2, with TRBD2 identical over 9 bases. Looked up from germline, CDR1 is SGHRS and CDR2 is YFSETQ. The CDR3 is made up of 18 amino acids. V trimming: 0 bases; J trimming: 2 bases; junction bases outside the gene matches: 8.

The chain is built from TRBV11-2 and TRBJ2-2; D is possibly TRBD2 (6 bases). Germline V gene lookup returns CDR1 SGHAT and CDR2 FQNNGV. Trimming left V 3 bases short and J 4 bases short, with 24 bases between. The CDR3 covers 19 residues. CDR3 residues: CASSFSNLWGDLVTGELFF. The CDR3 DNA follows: TGTGCCAGCAGCTTTTCAAATCTTTGGGGGGATCTGGTCACCGGGGAGCTGTTTTTT.

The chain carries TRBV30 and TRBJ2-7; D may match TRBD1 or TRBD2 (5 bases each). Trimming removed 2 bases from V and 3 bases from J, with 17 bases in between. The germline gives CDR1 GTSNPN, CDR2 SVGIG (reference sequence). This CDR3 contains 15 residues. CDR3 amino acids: CAWSLGTGRIYEQYF. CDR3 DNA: TGTGCCTGGAGTCTTGGGACGGGGAGAATCTACGAGCAGTACTTC.

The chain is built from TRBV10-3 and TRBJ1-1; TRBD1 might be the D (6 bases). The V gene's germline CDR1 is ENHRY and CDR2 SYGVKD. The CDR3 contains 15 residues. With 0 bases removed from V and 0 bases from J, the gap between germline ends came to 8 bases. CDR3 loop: CAISESRGLNTEAFF. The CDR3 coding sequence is TGTGCCATCAGTGAGTCAAGGGGGTTGAACACTGAAGCTTTCTTT.

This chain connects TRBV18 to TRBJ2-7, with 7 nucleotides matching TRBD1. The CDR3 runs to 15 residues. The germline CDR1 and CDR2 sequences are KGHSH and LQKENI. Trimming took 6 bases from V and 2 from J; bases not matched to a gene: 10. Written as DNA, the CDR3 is TGTGCCAGCTCGCCTAGGACAGGCCCACCCTACGAGCAGTACTTC. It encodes CASSPRTGPPYEQYF.

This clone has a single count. The CDR3 region is CASASGQTQYF. The CDR3 coding sequence is TGTGCTAGTGCTTCCGGACAGACCCAGTACTTC. J is TRBJ2-5 and V is TRBV12-5; D not certain. Looked up from germline, CDR1 is LGHNT and CDR2 is FRNRAP. Trimming cost V 7 bases and J 6 bases, with 9 bases left between them. This CDR3 is built from 11 residues.

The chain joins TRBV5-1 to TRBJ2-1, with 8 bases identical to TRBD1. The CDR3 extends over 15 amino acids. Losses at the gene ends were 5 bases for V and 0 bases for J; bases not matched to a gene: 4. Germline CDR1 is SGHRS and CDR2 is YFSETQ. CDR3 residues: CASRQTGDSYNEQFF. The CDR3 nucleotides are TGCGCCAGCAGACAGACAGGGGACTCCTACAATGAGCAGTTCTTC. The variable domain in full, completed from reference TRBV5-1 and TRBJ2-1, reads KAGVTQTPRYLIKTRGQQVTLSCSPISGHRSVSWYQQTPGQGLQFLFEYFSETQRNKGNFPGRFSGRQFSNSRSEMNVSTLELGDSALYLCASRQTGDSYNEQFFGPGTRLTVL.

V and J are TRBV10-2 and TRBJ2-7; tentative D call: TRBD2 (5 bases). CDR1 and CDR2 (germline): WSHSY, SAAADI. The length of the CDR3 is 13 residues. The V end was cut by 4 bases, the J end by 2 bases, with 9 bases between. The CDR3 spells CASSVGITYEQYF. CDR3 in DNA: TGCGCCAGCAGTGTCGGGATTACCTACGAGCAGTACTTC.

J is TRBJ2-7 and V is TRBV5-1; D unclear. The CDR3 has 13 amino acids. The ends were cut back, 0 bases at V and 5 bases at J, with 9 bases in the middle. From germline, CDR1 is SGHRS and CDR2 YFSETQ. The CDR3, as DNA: TGCGCCAGCAGCTTGGAATTCTGGGACGAGCAGTACTTC. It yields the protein CASSLEFWDEQYF.

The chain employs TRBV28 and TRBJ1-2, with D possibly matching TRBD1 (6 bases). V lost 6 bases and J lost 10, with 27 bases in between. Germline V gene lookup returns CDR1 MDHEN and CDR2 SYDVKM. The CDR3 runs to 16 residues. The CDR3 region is CASRIGTTGELDNYTF. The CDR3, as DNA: TGTGCCAGCAGAATCGGGACAACGGGTGAACTTGATAACTACACCTTC.

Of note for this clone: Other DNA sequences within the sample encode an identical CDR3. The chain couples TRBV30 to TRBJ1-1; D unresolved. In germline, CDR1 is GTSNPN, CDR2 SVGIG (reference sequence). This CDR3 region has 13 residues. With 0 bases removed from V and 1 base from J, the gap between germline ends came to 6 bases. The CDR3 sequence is CAWSVGPNTEAFF. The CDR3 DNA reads TGTGCCTGGAGTGTAGGGCCGAACACTGAAGCTTTCTTT.

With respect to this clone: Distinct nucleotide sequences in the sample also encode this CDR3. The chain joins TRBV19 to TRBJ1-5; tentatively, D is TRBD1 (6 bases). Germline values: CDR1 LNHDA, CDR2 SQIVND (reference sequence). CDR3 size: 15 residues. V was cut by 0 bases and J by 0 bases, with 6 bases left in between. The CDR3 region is CASSIEGHSNQPQHF. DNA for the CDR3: TGTGCCAGTAGTATAGAGGGACATAGCAATCAGCCCCAGCATTTT.

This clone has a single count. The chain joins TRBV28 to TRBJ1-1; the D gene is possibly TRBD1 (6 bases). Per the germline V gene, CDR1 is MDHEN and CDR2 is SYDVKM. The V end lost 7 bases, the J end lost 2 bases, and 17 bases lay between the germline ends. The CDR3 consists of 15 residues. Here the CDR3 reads CASKPRAGVNTEAFF. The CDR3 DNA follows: TGTGCCAGCAAGCCCCGGGCAGGGGTTAACACTGAAGCTTTCTTT.

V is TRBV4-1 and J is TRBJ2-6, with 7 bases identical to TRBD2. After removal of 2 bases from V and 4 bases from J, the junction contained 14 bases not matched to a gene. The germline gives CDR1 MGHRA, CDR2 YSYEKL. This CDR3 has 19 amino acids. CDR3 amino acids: CASSQLLALRTLGANVLTF. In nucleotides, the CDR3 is TGCGCCAGCAGCCAATTACTAGCGCTAAGGACGCTCGGGGCCAACGTCCTGACTTTC.

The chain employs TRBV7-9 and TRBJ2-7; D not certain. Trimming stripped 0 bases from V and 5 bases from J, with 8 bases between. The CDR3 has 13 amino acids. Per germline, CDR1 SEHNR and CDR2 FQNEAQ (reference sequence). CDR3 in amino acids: CASSLAPADEQYF. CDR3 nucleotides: TGTGCCAGCAGCTTAGCTCCCGCCGACGAGCAGTACTTC.

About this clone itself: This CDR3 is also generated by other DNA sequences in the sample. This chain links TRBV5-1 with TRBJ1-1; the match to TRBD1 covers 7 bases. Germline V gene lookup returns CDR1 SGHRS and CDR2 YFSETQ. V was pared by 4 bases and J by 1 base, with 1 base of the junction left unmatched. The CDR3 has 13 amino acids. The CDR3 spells CASSGDRNTEAFF. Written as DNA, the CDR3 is TGCGCCAGCAGCGGGGACAGGAACACTGAAGCTTTCTTT.